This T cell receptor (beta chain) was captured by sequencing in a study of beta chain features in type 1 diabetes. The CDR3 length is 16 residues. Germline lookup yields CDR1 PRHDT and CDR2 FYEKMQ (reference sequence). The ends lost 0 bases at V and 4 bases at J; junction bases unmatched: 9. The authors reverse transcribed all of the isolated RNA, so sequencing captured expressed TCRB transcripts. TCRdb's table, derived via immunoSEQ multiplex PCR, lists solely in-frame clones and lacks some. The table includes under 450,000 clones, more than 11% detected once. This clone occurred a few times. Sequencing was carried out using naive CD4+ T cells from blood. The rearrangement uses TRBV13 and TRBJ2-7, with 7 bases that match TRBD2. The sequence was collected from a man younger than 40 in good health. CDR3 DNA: TGTGCCAGCAGCTTAGGTATCTCGCGGGGGAGGTACGAGCAGTACTTC. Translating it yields CASSLGISRGRYEQYF.